This TCR beta chain is drawn from a study of monozygotic twins with inflammatory bowel disease. Germline CDR1 is SEHNR and CDR2 is FQNEAQ (reference sequence). The CDR3 spans 15 residues. One entry per CDR3 protein, without DNA, is what TCRdb gives after re-calling the 5' RACE reads. The data show some 150,000 distinct CDR3 sequences, and the top ten clones hold roughly 2.4%. This sequence joins TRBV7-9 and TRBJ2-3; TCRdb's assignment of TRBD1 cannot be checked, as there is no DNA. This clonotype originated in a human donor with ulcerative colitis or Crohn's disease, or a healthy co-twin of an affected twin (not recorded which). The sequenced sample was blood. The CDR3 is CASSLGQQLPDTQYF.